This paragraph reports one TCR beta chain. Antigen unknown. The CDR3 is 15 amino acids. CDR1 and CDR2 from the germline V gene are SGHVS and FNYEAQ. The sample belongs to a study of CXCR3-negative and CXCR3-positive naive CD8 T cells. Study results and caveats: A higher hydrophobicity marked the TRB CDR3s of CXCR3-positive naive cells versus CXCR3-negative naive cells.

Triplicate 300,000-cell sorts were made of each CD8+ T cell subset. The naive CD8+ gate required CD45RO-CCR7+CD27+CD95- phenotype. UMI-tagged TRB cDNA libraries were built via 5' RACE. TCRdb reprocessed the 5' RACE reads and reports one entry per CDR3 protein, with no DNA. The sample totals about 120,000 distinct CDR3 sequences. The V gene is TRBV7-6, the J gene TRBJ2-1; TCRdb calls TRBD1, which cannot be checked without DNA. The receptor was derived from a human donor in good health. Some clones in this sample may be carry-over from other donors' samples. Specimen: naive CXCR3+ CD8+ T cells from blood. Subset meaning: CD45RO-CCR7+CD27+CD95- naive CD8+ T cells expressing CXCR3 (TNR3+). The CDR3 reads CASSLGGGLNNEQFF.